This T cell receptor (beta chain) comes out of a study of OX40 agonist ivuxolimab in advanced cancers. This clone came up once. Trimming cost V 2 bases and J 0 bases; bases outside gene matches: 4. Germline CDR1 is MNHEY and CDR2 is SMNVEV (reference sequence). The CDR3 is 17 amino acids. Data came from immunoSEQ multiplex PCR; TCRdb stores just in-frame clones and leaves some out. The sample comprises about 120,000 clones, around 87% of which are singletons, and 0.5% to 0.7% rests with the top ten. The sequence was collected from an adult with an advanced solid tumor such as melanoma, head and neck, liver or kidney cancer. The sample was CD4+ or CD8+ T cells sorted from blood, taken in a trial of the OX40 agonist ivuxolimab. The genes are TRBV27 and TRBJ2-6, with 7 bases aligning to TRBD1. The CDR3: CASSLGTDNSGANVLTF. The CDR3 DNA follows: TGTGCCAGCAGTTTAGGGACAGACAACTCTGGGGCCAACGTCCTGACTTTC.